What follows is one TCR beta chain and its context. The data derive from a study of blood T cell repertoires in COVID-19. The repertoire was sequenced with immunoSEQ multiplex PCR; TCRdb's copy has only in-frame clones and lacks some. Of 450,000 or so clones in the sample, around 91% were seen once. CDR1 is SGHNT, CDR2 YENEEA, per germline. V was trimmed by 5 bases and J by 5 bases, leaving 18 bases between them. The CDR3 consists of 15 residues. The receptor comes from a man younger than 35 who had recovered from COVID-19. This sequence joins TRBV11-3 and TRBJ2-5; weak D call: TRBD2 (7 bases). Sequenced sample: PBMCs or T cells enriched from blood (not recorded which). CDR3 in amino acids: CASSRLRGAQETQYF. CDR3 nucleotide sequence: TGTGCCAGCAGCCGCTTACGGGGGGCCCAGGAGACCCAGTACTTC.